This T cell receptor beta chain derives from a study of Ad26.COV2.S vaccination and SARS-CoV-2 variants. Study conclusions and caveats: TCR breadth and depth analyses may have underestimated total T cell responses.

With respect to this clone: Its specificity is unknown.

The treatment is: about 20 received Ad26.COV2.S at low or high dose, single or two shots; about five received placebo; per-sample allocation not given. Samples came from day 63 after the first vaccine or placebo injection. Sequenced by immunoSEQ multiplex PCR; TCRdb stores in-frame clones only, minus some. The top ten hold about 1.5% of the sample, which has fewer than 600,000 clones, around 89% seen once. The starting material was peripheral blood, obtained in a trial of Ad26.COV2.S vaccine versus placebo. The TCR sequence derives from a person aged 18-60 years who received the Ad26.COV2.S COVID-19 vaccine or a placebo.

The CDR3 sequence is CASSLWVSSRGYTF. CDR3 coding DNA: TGTGCCAGCAGCTTGTGGGTTTCTTCCCGTGGCTACACCTTC. V is TRBV7-3 and J is TRBJ1-2; D remains ambiguous. Germline loops: CDR1 SGHTA, CDR2 FQGTGA. Trimming removed 3 bases from V and 7 bases from J, with 15 bases in between. The length of the CDR3 is 14 residues.